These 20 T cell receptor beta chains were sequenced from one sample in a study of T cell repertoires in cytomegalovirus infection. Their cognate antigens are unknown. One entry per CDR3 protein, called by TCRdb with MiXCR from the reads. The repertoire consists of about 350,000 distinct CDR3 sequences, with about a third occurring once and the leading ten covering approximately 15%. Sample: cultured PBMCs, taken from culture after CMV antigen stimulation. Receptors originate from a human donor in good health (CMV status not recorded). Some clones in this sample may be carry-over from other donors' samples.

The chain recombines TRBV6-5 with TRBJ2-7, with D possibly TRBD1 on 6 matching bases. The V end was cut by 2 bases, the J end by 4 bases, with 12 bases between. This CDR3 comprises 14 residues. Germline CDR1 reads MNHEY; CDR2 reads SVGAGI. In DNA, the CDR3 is TGTGCCAGCAGTTACCGGCAGGGGCGTTACGAGCAGTACTTC. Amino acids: CASSYRQGRYEQYF.

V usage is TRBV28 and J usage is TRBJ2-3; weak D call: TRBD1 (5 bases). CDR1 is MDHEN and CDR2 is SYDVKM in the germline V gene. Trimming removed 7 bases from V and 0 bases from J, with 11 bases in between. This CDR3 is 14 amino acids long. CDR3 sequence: CASIAGLSTDTQYF. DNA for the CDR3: TGTGCCAGCATTGCAGGGCTAAGCACAGATACGCAGTATTTT. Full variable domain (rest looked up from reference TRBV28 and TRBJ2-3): DVKVTQSSRYLVKRTGEKVFLECVQDMDHENMFWYRQDPGLGLRLIYFSYDVKMKEKGDIPEGYSVSREKKERFSLILESASTNQTSMYLCASIAGLSTDTQYFGPGTRLTVL.

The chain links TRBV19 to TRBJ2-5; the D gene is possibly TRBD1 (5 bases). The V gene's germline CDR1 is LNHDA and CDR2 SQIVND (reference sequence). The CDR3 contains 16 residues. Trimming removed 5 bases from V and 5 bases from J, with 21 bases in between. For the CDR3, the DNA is TGTGCCAGTAGTCCTTACCAGGGCCCCCATCCCGAGACCCAGTACTTC. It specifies CASSPYQGPHPETQYF. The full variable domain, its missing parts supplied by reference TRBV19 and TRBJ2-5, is DGGITQSPKYLFRKEGQNVTLSCEQNLNHDAMYWYRQDPGQGLRLIYYSQIVNDFQKGDIAEGYSVSREKKESFPLTVTSAQKNPTAFYLCASSPYQGPHPETQYFGPGTRLLVL.

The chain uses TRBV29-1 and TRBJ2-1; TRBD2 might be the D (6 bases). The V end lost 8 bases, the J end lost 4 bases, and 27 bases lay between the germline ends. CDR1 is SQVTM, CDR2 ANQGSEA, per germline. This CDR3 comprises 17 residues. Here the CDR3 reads CSFGVPWGSGIYNEQFF. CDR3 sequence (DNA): TGCAGCTTTGGGGTCCCTTGGGGTAGCGGAATTTACAATGAGCAGTTCTTC.

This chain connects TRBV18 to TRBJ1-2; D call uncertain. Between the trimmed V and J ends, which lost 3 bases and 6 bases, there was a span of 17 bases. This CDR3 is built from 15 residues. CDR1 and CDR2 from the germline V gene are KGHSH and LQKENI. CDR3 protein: CASSPSTPTVDGYTF. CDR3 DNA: TGTGCCAGCTCACCGTCGACTCCCACCGTGGATGGCTACACCTTC.

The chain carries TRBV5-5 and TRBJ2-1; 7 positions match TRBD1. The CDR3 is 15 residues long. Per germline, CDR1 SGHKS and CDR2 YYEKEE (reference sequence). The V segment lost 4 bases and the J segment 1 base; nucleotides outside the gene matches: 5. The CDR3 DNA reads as TGTGCCAGCAGCGTCGACAGGGCTTCCTACAATGAGCAGTTCTTC. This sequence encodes CASSVDRASYNEQFF.

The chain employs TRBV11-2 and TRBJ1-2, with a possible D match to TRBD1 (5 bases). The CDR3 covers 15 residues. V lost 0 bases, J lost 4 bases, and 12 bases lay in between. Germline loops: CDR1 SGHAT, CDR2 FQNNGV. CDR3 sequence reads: CASSLDLRGSYGYTF. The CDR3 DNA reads TGTGCCAGCAGCTTAGATCTGAGGGGATCCTATGGCTACACCTTC.

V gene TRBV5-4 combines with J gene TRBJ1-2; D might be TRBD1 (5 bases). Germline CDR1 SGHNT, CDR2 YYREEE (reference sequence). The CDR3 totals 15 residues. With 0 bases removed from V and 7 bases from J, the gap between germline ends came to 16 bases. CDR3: CASSLASAGLGGYTF. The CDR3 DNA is TGTGCCAGCAGCTTGGCGAGCGCAGGGTTGGGTGGCTACACCTTC.

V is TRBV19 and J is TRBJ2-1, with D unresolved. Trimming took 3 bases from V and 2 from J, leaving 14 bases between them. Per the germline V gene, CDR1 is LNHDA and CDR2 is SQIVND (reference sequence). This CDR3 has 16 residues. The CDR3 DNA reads TGTGCCAGTAGTATGGGTTCAGGACGTGCCTACAATGAGCAGTTCTTC. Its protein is CASSMGSGRAYNEQFF.

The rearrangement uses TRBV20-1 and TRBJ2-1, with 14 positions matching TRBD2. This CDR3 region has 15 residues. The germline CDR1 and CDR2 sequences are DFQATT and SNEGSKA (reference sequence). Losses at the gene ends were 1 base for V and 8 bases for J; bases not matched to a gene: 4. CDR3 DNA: TGCAGTGCTAGAGTAGGGACTAGCGGGAGTCATGAGCAGTTCTTC. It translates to CSARVGTSGSHEQFF.

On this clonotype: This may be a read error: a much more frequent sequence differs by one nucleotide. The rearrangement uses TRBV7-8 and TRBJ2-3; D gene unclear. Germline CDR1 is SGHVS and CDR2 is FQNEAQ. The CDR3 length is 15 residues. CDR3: CASSWGTLDTDAQYF. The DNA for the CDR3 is TGTGCCAGCAGCTGGGGAACGCTCGATACAGATGCGCAGTATTTT.

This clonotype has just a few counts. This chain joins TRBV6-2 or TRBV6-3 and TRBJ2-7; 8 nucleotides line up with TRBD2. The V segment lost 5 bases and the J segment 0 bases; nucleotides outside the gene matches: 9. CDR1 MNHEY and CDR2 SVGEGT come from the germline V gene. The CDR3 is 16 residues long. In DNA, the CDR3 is TGTGCCAGCAGTCCCCTTCAGCGGGAGCGCTCCTACGAGCAGTACGTC. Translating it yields CASSPLQRERSYEQYV.

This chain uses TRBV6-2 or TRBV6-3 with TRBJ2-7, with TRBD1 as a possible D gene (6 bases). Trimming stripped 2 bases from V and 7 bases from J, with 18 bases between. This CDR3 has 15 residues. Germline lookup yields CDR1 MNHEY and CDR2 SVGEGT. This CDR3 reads CASSYAYLRGREQYF. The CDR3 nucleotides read TGTGCCAGCAGTTACGCGTACCTCAGGGGACGGGAGCAGTACTTC.

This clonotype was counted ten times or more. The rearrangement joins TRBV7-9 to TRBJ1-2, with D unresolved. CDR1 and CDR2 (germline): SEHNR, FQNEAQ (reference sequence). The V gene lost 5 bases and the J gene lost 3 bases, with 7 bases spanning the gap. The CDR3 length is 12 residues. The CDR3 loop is CASSPEDYGYTF. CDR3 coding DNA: TGTGCCAGCAGCCCCGAGGACTATGGCTACACCTTC.

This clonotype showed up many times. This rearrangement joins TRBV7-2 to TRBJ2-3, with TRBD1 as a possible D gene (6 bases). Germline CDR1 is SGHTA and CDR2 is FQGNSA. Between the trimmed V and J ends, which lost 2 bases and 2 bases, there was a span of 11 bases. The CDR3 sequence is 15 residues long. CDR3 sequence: CASSLWGQDTDTQYF. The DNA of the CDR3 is TGTGCCAGCAGCTTATGGGGGCAGGACACAGATACGCAGTATTTT.

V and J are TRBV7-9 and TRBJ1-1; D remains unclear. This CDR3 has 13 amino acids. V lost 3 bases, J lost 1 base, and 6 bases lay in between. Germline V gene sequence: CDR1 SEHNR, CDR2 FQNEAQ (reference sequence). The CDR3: CASSFDTNTEAFF. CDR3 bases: TGTGCCAGCAGCTTCGACACGAACACTGAAGCTTTCTTT.

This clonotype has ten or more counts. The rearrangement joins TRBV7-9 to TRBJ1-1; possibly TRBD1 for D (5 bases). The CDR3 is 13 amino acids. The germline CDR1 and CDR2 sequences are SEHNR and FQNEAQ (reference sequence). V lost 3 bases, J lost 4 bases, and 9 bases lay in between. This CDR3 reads CASSFGGRTEAFF. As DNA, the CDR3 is TGTGCCAGCAGCTTCGGGGGTCGCACTGAAGCTTTCTTT. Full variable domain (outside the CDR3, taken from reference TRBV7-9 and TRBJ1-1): DTGVSQNPRHKITKRGQNVTFRCDPISEHNRLYWYRQTLGQGPEFLTYFQNEAQLEKSRLLSDRFSAERPKGSFSTLEIQRTEQGDSAMYLCASSFGGRTEAFFGQGTRLTVV.

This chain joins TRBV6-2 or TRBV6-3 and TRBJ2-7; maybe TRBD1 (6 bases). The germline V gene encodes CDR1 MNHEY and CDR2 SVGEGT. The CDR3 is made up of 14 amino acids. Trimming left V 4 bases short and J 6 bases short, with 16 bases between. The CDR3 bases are TGTGCCAGCAGTTTACAGGGCCTAACGATCGAGCAGTACTTC. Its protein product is CASSLQGLTIEQYF.

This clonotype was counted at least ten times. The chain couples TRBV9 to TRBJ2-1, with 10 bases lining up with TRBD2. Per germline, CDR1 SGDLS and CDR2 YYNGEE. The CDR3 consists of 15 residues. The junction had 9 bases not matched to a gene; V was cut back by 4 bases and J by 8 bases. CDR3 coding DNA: TGTGCCAGCAGCCATCAAAGCGGGAGGGCCGATGAGCAGTTCTTC. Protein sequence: CASSHQSGRADEQFF.

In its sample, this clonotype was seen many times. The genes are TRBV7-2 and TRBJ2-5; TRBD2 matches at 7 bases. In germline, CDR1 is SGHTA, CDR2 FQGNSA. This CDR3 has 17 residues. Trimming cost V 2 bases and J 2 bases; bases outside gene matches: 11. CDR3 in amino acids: CASSLWASGGIQETQYF. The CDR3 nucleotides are TGTGCCAGCAGCTTATGGGCTAGCGGAGGGATTCAAGAGACCCAGTACTTC.